Below, 10 T cell receptor beta chains from the same sample are listed, as sequenced in a study of T cell changes during pregnancy in multiple sclerosis (dated by TCRdb to between 2017 and 2020). The library was made by the immunoSEQ multiplex PCR assay. TCRdb provides this immuneACCESS table in a form limited to in-frame rearrangements. Some clones are lacking; in checked studies, under half of them reflect an unresolved V gene, and why the rest are absent is not known. This sample gives about 130,000 clones in total; about 96% of them show up just once. The ten biggest clones cover around 0.46% of the sample. This sample comprised peripheral blood, obtained after pregnancy. Source of these receptors: a female donor with multiple sclerosis, enrolled in a pregnancy study.

This clone was seen only once. The chain couples TRBV5-3 to TRBJ2-7, with a tentative D call TRBD1 (5 bases). Being an ORF, TRBV5-3 has a function that is uncertain. Trimming took 0 bases from V and 3 from J, leaving 10 bases between them. The CDR3 contains 14 residues. CDR3 amino acids: CARSLGQNNYEQYF. The CDR3 DNA reads as TGTGCCAGAAGCTTGGGACAGAATAACTACGAGCAGTACTTC.

The chain couples TRBV7-9 to TRBJ2-1; possibly TRBD2 for D (6 bases). The CDR3 extends over 14 amino acids. Trimming left V 4 bases short and J 7 bases short, with 14 bases between. Germline V gene data show CDR1 as SEHNR and CDR2 as FQNEAQ (reference sequence). CDR3 DNA: TGTGCCAGCAGCTATAGAGGTAGCGGAAATGAGCAGTTCTTC. Translating it yields CASSYRGSGNEQFF.

This chain links TRBV5-1 with TRBJ2-3, with TRBD1 matching over 10 bases. V was clipped by 6 bases and J by 5 bases; unmatched bases: 9. The CDR3 contains 15 residues. In germline, CDR1 is SGHRS, CDR2 YFSETQ. The CDR3 reads CASIGRTGGRDTQYF. DNA of the CDR3: TGCGCCAGCATTGGAAGGACAGGGGGTCGAGATACGCAGTATTTT.

This sequence joins TRBV7-8 and TRBJ1-3; D is uncertain. V was shortened by 1 base and J by 0 bases, with 10 bases between the two germline ends. The CDR3 sequence is 16 residues long. Per the germline V gene, CDR1 is SGHVS and CDR2 is FQNEAQ. The CDR3 DNA is TGTGCCAGCAGCTTAGTGGGTCCGGGCTCTGGAAACACCATATATTTT. Protein sequence: CASSLVGPGSGNTIYF.

The V call is TRBV19, the J call TRBJ1-2, with D maybe TRBD1 (6 bases). The CDR3 covers 13 residues. Germline V CDR1 and CDR2: LNHDA, SQIVND (reference sequence). V lost 6 bases to trimming and J lost 7 bases, with 15 bases between them. CDR3 sequence: CASSRGGAGGYTF. The CDR3 bases are TGTGCCAGTAGCCGGGGGGGCGCGGGTGGCTACACCTTC.

This clone is a singleton in its sample. This chain joins TRBV28 and TRBJ1-4; 9 nucleotides align to TRBD1. Germline assignment: CDR1 MDHEN and CDR2 SYDVKM. Trimming removed 6 bases from V and 5 bases from J; junction bases left unmatched: 7. The length of the CDR3 is 15 residues. The CDR3 DNA is TGTGCCAGCAGCCCTACAGGGGGCTCCAATGAAAAACTGTTTTTT. Its translation is CASSPTGGSNEKLFF.

This sequence joins TRBV5-5 and TRBJ2-2; D may be TRBD2 (5 bases). Deletions cut 0 bases from V and 0 bases from J, with 12 bases between. There are 17 residues in the CDR3. CDR1 and CDR2 from the germline V gene are SGHKS and YYEKEE (reference sequence). The CDR3 sequence: CASSLAGVGPNTGELFF. The CDR3 nucleotides read TGTGCCAGCAGCTTGGCCGGGGTAGGGCCGAACACCGGGGAGCTGTTTTTT.

The rearrangement joins TRBV13 to TRBJ2-7; 7 positions match TRBD1. This CDR3 has 15 amino acids. With V trimmed by 3 bases and J by 3 bases, 8 bases remained unmatched. The V gene's germline CDR1 is PRHDT and CDR2 FYEKMQ (reference sequence). CDR3 sequence reads: CASSFRQGNRYEQYF. In DNA form, the CDR3 reads TGTGCCAGCAGCTTTCGACAGGGTAACCGCTACGAGCAGTACTTC. Drawing the rest from reference TRBV13 and TRBJ2-7, the complete variable domain is AAGVIQSPRHLIKEKRETATLKCYPIPRHDTVYWYQQGPGQDPQFLISFYEKMQSDKGSIPDRFSAQQFSDYHSELNMSSLELGDSALYFCASSFRQGNRYEQYFGPGTRLTVT.

This chain connects TRBV27 to TRBJ1-1, with 10 bases that match TRBD1. Germline CDR1 and CDR2: MNHEY and SMNVEV (reference sequence). Trimming cost V 2 bases and J 8 bases; bases outside gene matches: 5. This CDR3 spans 14 amino acids. CDR3 protein: CASSLTGTGAEAFF. CDR3 sequence (DNA): TGTGCCAGCAGTTTAACCGGGACAGGGGCGGAAGCTTTCTTT.

The CDR3 DNA reads TGTGCCAGCAGTTTCACAGGGGGCTCCTACAATGAGCAGTTCTTC. Protein: CASSFTGGSYNEQFF. The V and J genes are TRBV25-1 and TRBJ2-1, with 8 nucleotides matching TRBD1. V gave up 5 bases and J gave up 0 bases; unmatched junction bases: 3. The CDR3 length is 15 residues. Per germline, CDR1 MGHDK and CDR2 SYGVNS.